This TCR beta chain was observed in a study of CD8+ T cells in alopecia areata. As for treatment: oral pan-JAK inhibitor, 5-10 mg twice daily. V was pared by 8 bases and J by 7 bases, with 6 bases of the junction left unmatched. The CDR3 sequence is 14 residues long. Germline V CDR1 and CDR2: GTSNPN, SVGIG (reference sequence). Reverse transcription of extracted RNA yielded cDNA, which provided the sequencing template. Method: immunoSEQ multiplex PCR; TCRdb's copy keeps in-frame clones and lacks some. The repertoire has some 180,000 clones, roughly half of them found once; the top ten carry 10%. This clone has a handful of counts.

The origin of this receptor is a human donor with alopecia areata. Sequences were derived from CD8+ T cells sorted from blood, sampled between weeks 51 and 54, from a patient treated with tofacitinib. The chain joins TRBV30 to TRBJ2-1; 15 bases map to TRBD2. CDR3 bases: TGTGCCGGACCCGGGACTAGCGGGGGGAATGAGCAGTTCTTC. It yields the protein CAGPGTSGGNEQFF. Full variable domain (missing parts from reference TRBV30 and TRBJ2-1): SQTIHQWPATLVQPVGSPLSLECTVEGTSNPNLYWYRQAAGRGLQLLFYSVGIGQISSEVPQNLSASRPQDRQFILSSKKLLLSDSGFYLCAGPGTSGGNEQFFGPGTRLTVL.